A single sample gave rise to the 18 T cell receptor beta chains below, sequenced in a study of cytomegalovirus exposure and HLA in healthy donors. The PCR made use of 60 Vbeta and 13 Jbeta primers. Only in-frame clones appear in the TCRdb table, and some are missing; sequencing was by immunoSEQ multiplex PCR. Among 150,000 to 180,000 clones listed, roughly 80% were seen once. Sequenced input: PBMCs. These TCRs come from a woman between 35 and 50 years old in good health and CMV-seronegative.

The chain employs TRBV7-9 and TRBJ1-1, with TRBD1 matching over 9 bases. Germline V CDR1 and CDR2: SEHNR, FQNEAQ (reference sequence). The CDR3 sequence is 15 residues long. Trimming at V came to 6 bases and at J to 10 bases, leaving 15 bases not matched to a gene. DNA of the CDR3: TGTGCCAGCAGGCTAATTACAGGGGGCCCGGGGGGAGCTTTCTTT. This gives the protein CASRLITGGPGGAFF.

On this clone: Other DNA sequences of this sample code for an identical CDR3. V and J are TRBV29-1 and TRBJ2-7, with 10 bases identical to TRBD1. The germline CDR1 and CDR2 sequences are SQVTM and ANQGSEA. J lost 6 bases, V lost 6 bases, and 5 bases had no gene match. The CDR3 sequence is 12 residues long. CDR3 nucleotides: TGCAGCGTGGGGACAGGGGTTGGCGAGCAGTACTTC. It translates to CSVGTGVGEQYF.

The V and J genes are TRBV11-2 and TRBJ1-1; perhaps TRBD1 as D (6 bases). Between the trimmed V and J ends, which lost 4 bases and 0 bases, there was a span of 9 bases. The germline V gene has CDR1 SGHAT and CDR2 FQNNGV. This CDR3 contains 14 residues. DNA of the CDR3: TGTGCCAGCAGCTATCAGGGGATGAACACTGAAGCTTTCTTT. Translated, it gives CASSYQGMNTEAFF.

V and J are TRBV5-1 and TRBJ2-5; TRBD2 might be the D (6 bases). The V end lost 1 base, the J end lost 1 base, and 11 bases lay between the germline ends. The CDR3 sequence is 15 residues long. The V gene's germline CDR1 is SGHRS and CDR2 YFSETQ. This chain's CDR3 is CASSLLIAAQETQYF. The CDR3 DNA sequence: TGCGCCAGCAGCTTGTTGATAGCGGCCCAAGAGACCCAGTACTTC.

The rearrangement uses TRBV5-4 and TRBJ1-3; a possible D gene is TRBD1 (5 bases). V lost 0 bases and J lost 1, with 14 bases in between. CDR1 SGHNT and CDR2 YYREEE come from the germline V gene (reference sequence). The CDR3 is 17 residues long. The CDR3 loop reads CASSLVGRDYSGNTIYF. For the CDR3, the DNA is TGTGCCAGCAGCTTGGTCGGCAGGGACTATTCTGGAAACACCATATATTTT.

The chain combines TRBV7-2 with TRBJ1-1; tentative D call: TRBD1 (6 bases). V was trimmed by 3 bases and J by 0 bases, leaving 14 bases between them. Germline loops: CDR1 SGHTA, CDR2 FQGNSA. The CDR3 loop spans 16 amino acids. CDR3 sequence reads: CASSFLGGEVNTEAFF. The CDR3 coding sequence is TGTGCCAGCAGCTTCCTAGGGGGTGAGGTGAACACTGAAGCTTTCTTT.

The chain recombines TRBV14 with TRBJ2-3; 7 positions agree with TRBD2. CDR1 and CDR2 from the germline V gene are SGHDN and FVKESK. The CDR3 totals 16 residues. V lost 1 base to trimming and J lost 3 bases; unmatched junction nucleotides: 7. The CDR3 sequence: CASSQGGQGGTDTQYF. The CDR3 region has the DNA TGTGCCAGCAGCCAAGGAGGCCAGGGAGGGACAGATACGCAGTATTTT. Using reference TRBV14 and TRBJ2-3 for the parts outside the CDR3, the full variable domain is EAGVTQFPSHSVIEKGQTVTLRCDPISGHDNLYWYRRVMGKEIKFLLHFVKESKQDESGMPNNRFLAERTGGTYSTLKVQPAELEDSGVYFCASSQGGQGGTDTQYFGPGTRLTVL.

The J gene is TRBJ1-1, the V gene TRBV2; D call uncertain. The CDR3 covers 14 residues. Germline CDR1 and CDR2: SNHLY and FYNNEI. The V and J ends lost 4 bases and 0 bases respectively, with 9 bases between them. CDR3 sequence: CASSVSGLNTEAFF. The CDR3 nucleotides read TGTGCCAGCAGTGTTTCGGGTTTGAACACTGAAGCTTTCTTT.

The chain couples TRBV5-6 to TRBJ1-2; 9 bases are a match to TRBD1. Germline CDR1 and CDR2: SGHDT and YYEEEE. The CDR3 has 13 residues. Trimming cost V 7 bases and J 4 bases; bases outside gene matches: 5. The chain's CDR3 is CASLGQGVYGYTF. DNA of the CDR3: TGTGCCAGCTTGGGACAGGGTGTCTATGGCTACACCTTC.

The chain joins TRBV5-1 to TRBJ2-2, with D tentatively TRBD2 (6 bases). CDR3 size: 15 residues. Germline lookup yields CDR1 SGHRS and CDR2 YFSETQ. V was clipped by 2 bases and J by 1 base, with 9 bases between them. As DNA, the CDR3 is TGCGCCAGCAGCTTTGTAGCGGTGAACACCGGGGAGCTGTTTTTT. Its translation: CASSFVAVNTGELFF.

This chain connects TRBV30 to TRBJ1-1, with 8 nucleotides matching TRBD1. Losses at the gene ends were 2 bases for V and 5 bases for J; bases not matched to a gene: 10. Germline loops: CDR1 GTSNPN, CDR2 SVGIG (reference sequence). CDR3 length: 15 residues. CDR3 loop: CAWSKGQAFGTEAFF. The CDR3 nucleotides read TGTGCCTGGAGTAAGGGACAGGCCTTCGGGACTGAAGCTTTCTTT.

The genes are TRBV7-6 and TRBJ2-3; 12 positions agree with TRBD1. The CDR3 runs 15 residues. Losses at the gene ends were 3 bases for V and 7 bases for J; bases not matched to a gene: 5. Germline-derived CDR1 and CDR2 are SGHVS and FNYEAQ. CDR3 DNA sequence: TGTGCCAGCAGCTTGGGACAGGGGGCTGTATATACGCAGTATTTT. It yields the protein CASSLGQGAVYTQYF. The whole variable domain, remainder taken from reference TRBV7-6 and TRBJ2-3, is GAGVSQSPRYKVTKRGQDVALRCDPISGHVSLYWYRQALGQGPEFLTYFNYEAQQDKSGLPNDRFSAERPEGSISTLTIQRTEQRDSAMYRCASSLGQGAVYTQYFGPGTRLTVL.

The chain uses TRBV6-1 and TRBJ1-5; TRBD1 agrees at 7 bases. The V gene's germline CDR1 is MNHNS and CDR2 SASEGT. The trim removed 5 bases at V and 5 bases at J, leaving 9 bases unmatched. The CDR3 contains 15 residues. CDR3 amino acids: CASSRTNRGDQPQHF. Written as DNA, the CDR3 is TGTGCCAGCAGTAGAACAAACAGGGGCGATCAGCCCCAGCATTTT.

This chain links TRBV10-2 with TRBJ2-2; TRBD1 matches 10 bases. CDR1 and CDR2 (germline): WSHSY, SAAADI. The V and J ends lost 6 bases and 8 bases, in that order; junction bases with no gene match: 6. This CDR3 region has 14 residues. The CDR3 DNA reads TGCGCCAGCAGGAGGACAGGGGGGAAGGGGGAGCTGTTTTTT. Its translation is CASRRTGGKGELFF.

The chain is built from TRBV28 and TRBJ2-7; 11 bases align to TRBD2. The CDR3 is 15 residues long. Germline-derived CDR1 and CDR2 are MDHEN and SYDVKM. Unmatched junction bases numbered 8, after V lost 5 bases and J lost 5 bases. The chain's CDR3 is CASSRYSGRDHEQYF. CDR3 coding DNA: TGTGCCAGCAGTCGATATAGCGGGAGGGACCACGAGCAGTACTTC.

This chain's CDR3 is CAWSRRARIGYTF. CDR3 in DNA: TGTGCCTGGAGTCGCAGGGCCCGGATAGGCTACACCTTC. The chain links TRBV30 to TRBJ1-2; D might be TRBD1 (5 bases). Germline CDR1 reads GTSNPN; CDR2 reads SVGIG (reference sequence). The CDR3 contains 13 residues. Trimming cost V 2 bases and J 8 bases, with 15 bases left between them. Based on the CDR3 plus reference TRBV30 and TRBJ1-2, the full variable domain is SQTIHQWPATLVQPVGSPLSLECTVEGTSNPNLYWYRQAAGRGLQLLFYSVGIGQISSEVPQNLSASRPQDRQFILSSKKLLLSDSGFYLCAWSRRARIGYTFGSGTRLTVV.

The rearrangement uses TRBV2 and TRBJ1-1, with a possible D match to TRBD1 (5 bases). Germline loops: CDR1 SNHLY, CDR2 FYNNEI. Between the trimmed V and J ends, which lost 6 bases and 5 bases, there was a span of 10 bases. This CDR3 contains 12 residues. CDR3 sequence reads: CASRGGRTEAFF. In nucleotides, the CDR3 is TGTGCCAGCAGGGGGGGAAGGACTGAAGCTTTCTTT.

Details on this clone: Germline and junction disagree at one end, which may indicate a read error. This sequence joins TRBV7-7 and TRBJ1-1; D perhaps matches TRBD1 (5 bases). The CDR3 has 13 amino acids. Germline lookup yields CDR1 SSHAT and CDR2 FNYEAQ (reference sequence). CDR3 sequence (DNA): TGTGCTAGCAGCCGTGACAGGAACACTGAAGCTTTCTTT. It codes for CASSRDRNTEAFF.